This is a list of T cell receptor beta chains from one sample in a study of blood T cell repertoires in COVID-19. The assay was immunoSEQ multiplex PCR, and TCRdb's table has in-frame clones only and misses some. The sample has around 29,000 clones, 75% to 90% seen once. Sequencing was done on a sample of peripheral blood. The origin of the receptors is a woman older than 75 with COVID-19, enrolled during active disease. Both conserved end residues are trimmed from each CDR3. A D gene is named only where the DNA matches it firmly. Expanded clones get a size class; other rows say once, few or many, or leave the size out.

V gene: TRBV30
D gene: TRBD1
clone size: NA
J gene: TRBJ1-6
CDR3 protein: AWSVPGQWNSPLH

V gene: TRBV19
D gene: TRBD1
clone size: NA
J gene: TRBJ1-1
CDR3 protein: ASRKTGVVTEAF

V gene: TRBV19
D gene: NA
clone size: NA
J gene: TRBJ1-6
CDR3 protein: ASSPAVGSYNSPLH

V gene: TRBV30
D gene: NA
clone size: once
J gene: TRBJ2-5
CDR3 protein: AWSVGQAAETQY

V gene: TRBV7-2
D gene: NA
clone size: NA
J gene: TRBJ1-5
CDR3 protein: ASSLVGLSAGVSGQPQH

V gene: TRBV5-1
D gene: TRBD2
clone size: NA
J gene: TRBJ2-1
CDR3 protein: ASSSQRAGDYNEQF

V gene: TRBV9
D gene: TRBD1
clone size: NA
J gene: TRBJ2-5
CDR3 protein: ASSEGTARETQY

V gene: TRBV6-2/TRBV6-3
D gene: NA
clone size: few
J gene: TRBJ1-2
CDR3 protein: ASSPGTYYGYT

V gene: TRBV5-5
D gene: NA
clone size: NA
J gene: TRBJ1-4
CDR3 protein: ASSLKDGGLRTNEKLF

V gene: TRBV3-1/TRBV3-2
D gene: NA
clone size: NA
J gene: TRBJ1-5
CDR3 protein: ASSQDSSNQPQH

V gene: TRBV18
D gene: NA
clone size: NA
J gene: TRBJ1-3
CDR3 protein: ASSPGGGRNTIY

V gene: TRBV7-6
D gene: NA
clone size: NA
J gene: TRBJ2-5
CDR3 protein: ASSLGVKGSSQETQY

V gene: TRBV5-8
D gene: TRBD2
clone size: NA
J gene: TRBJ2-4
CDR3 protein: ASSGRPGGAANIQY

V gene: TRBV30
D gene: NA
clone size: NA
J gene: TRBJ1-5
CDR3 protein: AWSHAGDQPQH

V gene: TRBV29-1
D gene: TRBD1
clone size: NA
J gene: TRBJ1-2
CDR3 protein: SVRGQGAQGYT

V gene: TRBV12-3/TRBV12-4
D gene: NA
clone size: once
J gene: TRBJ2-3
CDR3 protein: ASSPTGTDTQY

V gene: TRBV20-1
D gene: NA
clone size: NA
J gene: TRBJ2-7
CDR3 protein: SASVSVIPYEQY

V gene: TRBV10-3
D gene: NA
clone size: NA
J gene: TRBJ2-7
CDR3 protein: AISEGAVTVREQY

V gene: TRBV6-6
D gene: NA
clone size: large
J gene: TRBJ1-1
CDR3 protein: ASRQTGTRYAEAF

V gene: TRBV10-3
D gene: TRBD1
clone size: NA
J gene: TRBJ2-2
CDR3 protein: AISESRQGNTGELF

V gene: TRBV6-1
D gene: NA
clone size: once
J gene: TRBJ1-6
CDR3 protein: ASSELSGVGSPLH

V gene: TRBV19
D gene: TRBD1
clone size: NA
J gene: TRBJ2-1
CDR3 protein: ASSRLDRDVNEQF

V gene: TRBV7-9
D gene: TRBD1
clone size: NA
J gene: TRBJ1-6
CDR3 protein: ASRPGQGENSPLH

V gene: TRBV18
D gene: NA
clone size: NA
J gene: TRBJ1-3
CDR3 protein: ASSPGASSGNTIY

V gene: TRBV19
D gene: NA
clone size: NA
J gene: TRBJ2-3
CDR3 protein: ASSNWTVTDTQY